The 16 T cell receptor beta chains below were found in one sample sequenced in a study of preoperative IRX-2 immunotherapy in early breast cancer. The method was immunoSEQ multiplex PCR; TCRdb's version includes in-frame clones alone and lacks a portion of them. The profile covers around 30,000 clones, with just under 80% appearing a single time and about 2% taken by the ten largest. Regarding treatment: preoperative locoregional IRX-2 cytokine immunotherapy. This material consisted of lymph node tissue, taken before IRX-2 immunotherapy. The receptor source for this set is a human donor with breast cancer.

The chain recombines TRBV15 with TRBJ2-1; 7 bases are shared with TRBD2. Unmatched junction bases numbered 2, after V lost 1 base and J lost 5 bases. CDR1 is LNHNV, CDR2 YYDKDF, per germline (reference sequence). The CDR3 loop spans 14 amino acids. The DNA for the CDR3 is TGTGCCACCAGCAGAGCGGGAGGTGACAATGAGCAGTTCTTC. It translates to CATSRAGGDNEQFF.

The chain is built from TRBV19 and TRBJ1-3, with D tentatively TRBD1 (5 bases). V was trimmed by 10 bases and J by 0 bases, leaving 19 bases between them. The CDR3 totals 16 residues. The germline gives CDR1 LNHDA, CDR2 SQIVND (reference sequence). The CDR3 DNA sequence: TGTGCCACCCCACGGGGCTTAATCCGCTCTGGAAACACCATATATTTT. This gives the protein CATPRGLIRSGNTIYF.

The V call is TRBV28, the J call TRBJ1-6; TRBD1 might be the D (6 bases). Germline CDR1 is MDHEN and CDR2 is SYDVKM. The CDR3 consists of 16 residues. V lost 6 bases to trimming and J lost 1 base, with 13 bases between them. This CDR3 reads CASRKTTGSYNSPLHF. CDR3 in DNA: TGTGCCAGCAGGAAGACCACAGGGTCCTATAATTCACCCCTCCACTTT.

The table lists this clone with a few counts. In the same sample, other DNA sequences code for this CDR3. This chain uses TRBV11-3 with TRBJ1-4; the D is unclear. There are 15 residues in the CDR3. V dropped 1 base and J dropped 1 base, with 7 bases sitting between them. Germline V gene sequence: CDR1 SGHNT, CDR2 YENEEA. CDR3 nucleotide sequence: TGTGCCAGCAGCTTAGGGGGTAGAACTAATGAAAAACTGTTTTTT. Translated, it gives CASSLGGRTNEKLFF.

In its sample, this clone was seen a few times. The chain links TRBV23-1 to TRBJ2-2; D is undetermined. TRBV23-1 is marked as an open reading frame, function uncertain. Trimming left V 6 bases short and J 2 bases short, with 13 bases between. The CDR3 consists of 15 residues. DNA of the CDR3: TGCGCCAGCAGCCAAGGGCACAGAAACACCGGGGAGCTGTTTTTT. This gives the protein CASSQGHRNTGELFF.

This chain connects TRBV6-8 to TRBJ1-6, with 10 bases lining up with TRBD1. V dropped 6 bases and J dropped 2; count of bases not matched to a gene: 4. Germline assignment: CDR1 MNHGY and CDR2 SAAAGT. This CDR3 region has 16 residues. The CDR3 protein is CASSDRGRTYNSPLHF. CDR3 bases: TGTGCCAGCAGCGACAGGGGGCGGACCTATAATTCACCCCTCCACTTT.

The V and J genes are TRBV11-3 and TRBJ1-2; 8 positions agree with TRBD1. J lost 8 bases, V lost 3 bases, and 11 bases had no gene match. The CDR3 sequence is 15 residues long. CDR1 SGHNT and CDR2 YENEEA come from the germline V gene. CDR3 nucleotide sequence: TGTGCCAGCAGCTTCGGGACAGGAGGTACGAGAGGCTACACCTTC. This encodes CASSFGTGGTRGYTF.

The genes are TRBV6-8 and TRBJ2-3, with TRBD1 matching over 8 bases. There are 16 residues in the CDR3. The germline gives CDR1 MNHGY, CDR2 SAAAGT. The J segment lost 3 bases and the V segment lost 5 bases, leaving 10 bases of the junction unmatched. CDR3 loop: CASSGTTGQGTDTQYF. CDR3 sequence (DNA): TGTGCCAGCAGTGGTACGACCGGACAGGGAACAGATACGCAGTATTTT.

This chain uses TRBV6-8 with TRBJ1-5, with D unresolved. The CDR3 has 13 amino acids. Trimming stripped 6 bases from V and 5 bases from J, with 11 bases between. CDR1 is MNHGY and CDR2 is SAAAGT in the germline V gene. This CDR3 reads CASRDGLDQPQHF. The CDR3, as DNA: TGTGCCAGCAGGGACGGTCTCGATCAGCCCCAGCATTTT.

This rearrangement joins TRBV11-3 to TRBJ2-3, with TRBD2 matching 9 bases. Germline lookup yields CDR1 SGHNT and CDR2 YENEEA. V lost 5 bases to trimming and J lost 3 bases; unmatched junction nucleotides: 9. The CDR3 totals 16 residues. In nucleotides, the CDR3 is TGTGCCAGCAGCCTAGGCGGGGGGGACACAACAGATACGCAGTATTTT. This sequence encodes CASSLGGGDTTDTQYF.

The genes are TRBV7-4 and TRBJ1-1; D call uncertain. The germline gives CDR1 SGHVT, CDR2 SQSDAQ. This CDR3 region has 13 residues. Trimming removed 3 bases at V and 5 bases at J, with 10 bases between. In DNA, the CDR3 is TGTGCCAGCAGCTTTCGGGGTAGAACTGAAGCTTTCTTT. Protein sequence: CASSFRGRTEAFF.

The rearrangement links TRBV5-1 to TRBJ1-2, with D possibly being TRBD1 (5 bases). Trimming removed 0 bases at V and 5 bases at J, with 14 bases between. CDR3 length equals 15 residues. Germline V gene data show CDR1 as SGHRS and CDR2 as YFSETQ. As DNA, the CDR3 is TGCGCCAGCAGCTTGGACGGTTCCGGGGGATATGGCTACACCTTC. It translates to CASSLDGSGGYGYTF.

V is TRBV7-5 and J is TRBJ2-3; whether TRBD2, the table's D call, matches the DNA was not checked. TRBV7-5 is listed as a pseudogene. The CDR3 spans 17 residues. CDR3 sequence: CASSFSRTSGSTDTQYF. As DNA, the CDR3 is TGTGCCAGCAGCTTTAGTAGGACTAGCGGGAGCACAGATACGCAGTATTTT.

The chain joins TRBV6-8 to TRBJ1-4, with D uncertain. Germline-derived CDR1 and CDR2 are MNHGY and SAAAGT. This CDR3 has 13 residues. With 4 bases removed from V and 7 bases from J, the gap between germline ends came to 10 bases. The CDR3 sequence is CASSSGRAEKLFF. CDR3 DNA sequence: TGTGCCAGCAGTTCCGGACGGGCTGAAAAACTGTTTTTT.

The chain uses TRBV5-1 and TRBJ2-3; D possibly corresponds to TRBD1 (6 bases). Trimming took 0 bases from V and 1 from J, leaving 18 bases between them. The germline CDR1 and CDR2 sequences are SGHRS and YFSETQ. The CDR3 is 18 residues long. The CDR3 reads CASSLGQEHISRTDTQYF. The DNA for the CDR3 is TGCGCCAGCAGCTTGGGACAGGAGCATATATCCCGCACAGATACGCAGTATTTT.

The V gene is TRBV6-8, the J gene TRBJ2-2; 7 nucleotides align to TRBD2. The CDR3 totals 14 residues. V trimming: 5 bases; J trimming: 5 bases; junction bases outside the gene matches: 5. CDR1 MNHGY and CDR2 SAAAGT come from the germline V gene. This CDR3 is CASSAGTTTGELFF. The CDR3 region has the DNA TGTGCCAGCAGTGCCGGGACTACAACCGGGGAGCTGTTTTTT.